A single sample is the source of the 17 T cell receptor beta chains below, sequenced in a study of blood T cell repertoires in COVID-19. Clones were sequenced by immunoSEQ multiplex PCR, and TCRdb holds only the in-frame ones, with some missing. In the table there are approximately 200,000 clones, around 85% of which are singletons. Sequenced input: PBMCs or T cells enriched from blood (not recorded which). These receptors came from a man in his forties who had recovered from COVID-19.

The chain links TRBV10-3 to TRBJ2-1; D not resolved. The CDR3 runs to 13 residues. Between the trimmed V and J ends, which lost 10 bases and 5 bases, there was a span of 15 bases. Germline V lookup: CDR1 ENHRY, CDR2 SYGVKD. CDR3 sequence reads: CATSRKEDNEQFF. The DNA of the CDR3 is TGTGCCACCTCTAGAAAAGAGGACAATGAGCAGTTCTTC.

The V and J genes are TRBV7-2 and TRBJ2-7, with 8 bases that match TRBD1. The CDR3 sequence is 13 residues long. Germline CDR1 reads SGHTA; CDR2 reads FQGNSA. V lost 3 bases, J lost 5 bases, and 3 bases stayed unmatched. The CDR3 loop reads CASSLVRGHEQYF. The DNA for the CDR3 is TGTGCCAGCAGCTTGGTCAGGGGGCACGAGCAGTACTTC. Supplemented by reference TRBV7-2 and TRBJ2-7, the full variable domain reads GAGVSQSPSNKVTEKGKDVELRCDPISGHTALYWYRQSLGQGLEFLIYFQGNSAPDKSGLPSDRFSAERTGGSVSTLTIQRTQQEDSAVYLCASSLVRGHEQYFGPGTRLTVT.

The CDR3 protein is CASSQEKGAHNEQFF. The DNA for the CDR3 is TGTGCCAGCAGCCAAGAAAAGGGGGCTCACAATGAGCAGTTCTTC. This chain uses TRBV4-2 with TRBJ2-1, with TRBD1 identical over 7 bases. The CDR3 extends over 15 amino acids. The V gene end was trimmed by 0 bases and the J gene end by 5 bases; junction bases not matched to a gene: 4. The germline gives CDR1 LGHNA, CDR2 YNFKEQ.

This clone was seen once. The chain links TRBV29-1 to TRBJ1-4; 9 nucleotides agree with TRBD1. V was pared by 6 bases and J by 9 bases, with 20 bases of the junction left unmatched. There are 17 residues in the CDR3. CDR1 and CDR2 (germline): SQVTM, ANQGSEA. The CDR3 region is CSVAKGTQTGGRQKLFF. DNA for the CDR3: TGCAGCGTCGCGAAAGGAACTCAGACAGGGGGAAGGCAAAAACTGTTTTTT.

This clone was seen once. The chain has TRBV9 and TRBJ2-1; 11 nucleotides line up with TRBD1. J gave up 2 bases and V 3 bases, and 1 base lay outside the gene matches. Germline lookup yields CDR1 SGDLS and CDR2 YYNGEE. There are 15 residues in the CDR3. The CDR3 sequence: CASSEGQGAYNEQFF. The CDR3 DNA is TGTGCCAGCAGCGAGGGACAGGGGGCCTACAATGAGCAGTTCTTC.

The chain links TRBV7-9 to TRBJ1-5; D possibly corresponds to TRBD1 (5 bases). The CDR3 has 14 residues. The V end was cut by 1 base, the J end by 3 bases, with 7 bases between. CDR1 is SEHNR, CDR2 FQNEAQ, per germline (reference sequence). The CDR3 DNA reads as TGTGCCAGCAGCTTAGAGGGGCCCAATCAGCCCCAGCATTTT. Protein: CASSLEGPNQPQHF.

The chain joins TRBV19 to TRBJ1-2; no firm D call. The CDR3 spans 11 residues. Trimming took off 5 bases at V and 2 bases at J, with 3 bases between the two ends. The V gene's germline CDR1 is LNHDA and CDR2 SQIVND (reference sequence). CDR3 loop: CASSSNYGYTF. CDR3 coding DNA: TGTGCCAGTAGTTCAAACTATGGCTACACCTTC.

The V and J genes are TRBV30 and TRBJ1-2; no reliable D call. Germline-derived CDR1 and CDR2 are GTSNPN and SVGIG (reference sequence). The CDR3 loop spans 13 amino acids. Trimming shortened V by 0 bases and J by 2 bases, and 7 bases separated the two germline ends. The CDR3 spells CAWSVSRNYGYTF. The CDR3 DNA follows: TGTGCCTGGAGTGTAAGCAGGAACTATGGCTACACCTTC.

The chain recombines TRBV28 with TRBJ1-5, with 9 bases aligning to TRBD1. Trimming at V came to 7 bases and at J to 4 bases, leaving 8 bases not matched to a gene. There are 15 residues in the CDR3. Germline CDR1 reads MDHEN; CDR2 reads SYDVKM. CDR3 coding DNA: TGTGCCAGCAACCCGGACAGGGGACCTAATCAGCCCCAGCATTTT. The encoded protein is CASNPDRGPNQPQHF.

J is TRBJ1-1 and V is TRBV7-2; D is unresolved. This CDR3 comprises 15 residues. In germline, CDR1 is SGHTA, CDR2 FQGNSA. Trimming removed 4 bases at V and 4 bases at J, with 16 bases between. The CDR3: CASSYRQVVGTEAFF. The DNA of the CDR3 is TGTGCCAGCAGCTACCGACAAGTGGTGGGCACTGAAGCTTTCTTT.

The sample holds one count of this clone. V usage is TRBV18 and J usage is TRBJ1-2; 12 bases map to TRBD1. The V and J ends lost 3 bases and 6 bases, in that order; junction bases with no gene match: 8. This CDR3 spans 16 amino acids. Germline CDR1 is KGHSH and CDR2 is LQKENI. DNA of the CDR3: TGTGCCAGCTCACCCGGGACAGGGGGCATTCGCGATGGCTACACCTTC. Encoded protein: CASSPGTGGIRDGYTF.

The V gene is TRBV5-1, the J gene TRBJ1-2; D is uncertain. Per germline, CDR1 SGHRS and CDR2 YFSETQ. The CDR3 loop spans 13 amino acids. The V gene lost 0 bases and the J gene lost 6 bases, with 9 bases spanning the gap. This chain's CDR3 is CASSLEGGNGYTF. As DNA, the CDR3 is TGCGCCAGCAGCTTGGAAGGAGGGAATGGCTACACCTTC.

The J gene is TRBJ2-7, the V gene TRBV14; 9 nucleotides match TRBD1. Unmatched junction bases numbered 5, after V lost 6 bases and J lost 2 bases. The germline CDR1 and CDR2 sequences are SGHDN and FVKESK. The length of the CDR3 is 14 residues. As DNA, the CDR3 is TGTGCCAGCAGACTGACAGGGGGTACCTACGAGCAGTACTTC. Its protein is CASRLTGGTYEQYF.

The CDR3 loop reads CASSRGTSGNYNEQFF. The CDR3 nucleotides are TGTGCCAGCAGCAGGGGGACTAGCGGGAACTACAATGAGCAGTTCTTC. This sequence joins TRBV5-4 and TRBJ2-1; 13 nucleotides align to TRBD2. Germline loops: CDR1 SGHNT, CDR2 YYREEE (reference sequence). This CDR3 contains 16 residues. The J segment lost 3 bases and the V segment lost 4 bases, leaving 4 bases of the junction unmatched.

The chain couples TRBV7-9 to TRBJ1-2; 9 bases map to TRBD1. CDR1 is SEHNR, CDR2 FQNEAQ, per germline (reference sequence). Trimming at V came to 6 bases and at J to 7 bases, leaving 12 bases not matched to a gene. This CDR3 is built from 15 residues. The CDR3 is CASSRTGENVGGYTF. The CDR3 nucleotides are TGTGCCAGCAGTCGGACAGGGGAAAACGTTGGTGGCTACACCTTC.

This chain joins TRBV5-4 and TRBJ1-2; 10 positions agree with TRBD1. The CDR3 is made up of 16 amino acids. Germline V gives CDR1 SGHNT, CDR2 YYREEE (reference sequence). The ends lost 3 bases at V and 8 bases at J; junction bases unmatched: 13. CDR3 DNA sequence: TGTGCCAGCAGCTGGGGGGGAGACAGGGGGCGAAACGGCTACACCTTC. The encoded protein is CASSWGGDRGRNGYTF. The whole variable domain, remainder taken from reference TRBV5-4 and TRBJ1-2, is ETGVTQSPTHLIKTRGQQVTLRCSSQSGHNTVSWYQQALGQGPQFIFQYYREEENGRGNFPPRFSGLQFPNYSSELNVNALELDDSALYLCASSWGGDRGRNGYTFGSGTRLTVV.

CDR3 loop: CASSLNINTDTQYF. The CDR3 DNA reads as TGCGCCAGCAGCCTTAACATAAACACAGATACGCAGTATTTT. V and J are TRBV4-1 and TRBJ2-3; no definite D call. The CDR3 length is 14 residues. From germline, CDR1 is MGHRA and CDR2 YSYEKL. The V end lost 4 bases, the J end lost 2 bases, and 10 bases lay between the germline ends.